This paragraph reports one TCR beta chain. Antigen specificity is unknown. Germline V gene sequence: CDR1 ENHRY, CDR2 SYGVKD. Deletions cut 2 bases from V and 5 bases from J, with 15 bases between. CDR3 length: 15 amino acids. Previously, flow cytometry had revealed CD8+CD57+ cell expansion in the patients chosen for sequencing. Severe acquired aplastic anemia was present in every patient. These data belong to a study of CD8+CD57+ T cells in acquired aplastic anemia. Background on the study: Sorted CD4+ and CD8+ cells gave a mean 3.2 ug DNA, range roughly 0.19 to 30 ug. Broader study findings: The number of CD8+ CDR3 sequences shared by patients and controls was approximately 30.

Genomic DNA, the template, was used for profiling of the TCR beta VDJ and CDR3. MiXCR, applied by TCRdb to the reads, yields one record per CDR3 protein. The sample lists 150,000 or so distinct CDR3 sequences, about 48% occurring once. Input material: sorted CD4+, CD8+, or CD8+CD57+ T cells (not recorded which) from PBMCs. V usage is TRBV10-3 and J usage is TRBJ1-1; TRBD1 is a possible D gene (6 bases). The receptor was isolated from a human donor with aplastic anemia. For the CDR3, the DNA is TGTGCCATCAGTGAGACAGTACAGGGATTGACTGAAGCTTTCTTT. Protein: CAISETVQGLTEAFF.